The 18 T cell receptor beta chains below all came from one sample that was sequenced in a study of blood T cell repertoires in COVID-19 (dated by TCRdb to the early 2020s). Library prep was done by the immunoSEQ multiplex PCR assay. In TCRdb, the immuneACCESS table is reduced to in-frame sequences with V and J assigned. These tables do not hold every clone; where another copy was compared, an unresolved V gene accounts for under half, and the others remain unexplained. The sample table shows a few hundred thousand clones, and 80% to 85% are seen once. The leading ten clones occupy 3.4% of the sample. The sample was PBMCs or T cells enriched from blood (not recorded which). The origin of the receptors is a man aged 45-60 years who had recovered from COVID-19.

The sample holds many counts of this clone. The CDR3 DNA reads as TGTGCCTGGGCCCCAGCTAACTATGGCTACACCTTC. The encoded protein is CAWAPANYGYTF. This rearrangement joins TRBV30 to TRBJ1-2; D unclear. Germline CDR1 reads GTSNPN; CDR2 reads SVGIG (reference sequence). The CDR3 spans 12 residues. Trimming left V 5 bases short and J 0 bases short, with 7 bases between.

The DNA of the CDR3 is TGTGCCAGCAGCTTAGGCAGAGAGACCCAGTACTTC. Translation: CASSLGRETQYF. This chain joins TRBV7-6 and TRBJ2-5, with no clear D. CDR1 is SGHVS and CDR2 is FNYEAQ in the germline V gene. V lost 1 base to trimming and J lost 4 bases, with 4 bases between them. The CDR3 loop spans 12 amino acids.

The CDR3 nucleotides read TGTGCCAGCAGCCACGACGGGGGCGGGAGGGTTTACAATGAGCAGTTCTTC. Amino acid sequence: CASSHDGGGRVYNEQFF. The chain carries TRBV6-2 or TRBV6-3 and TRBJ2-1; 9 nucleotides line up with TRBD2. Looked up from germline, CDR1 is MNHEY and CDR2 is SVGEGT. Germline trimming cut 6 bases from V and 4 bases from J; bases unmatched to any gene: 13. The CDR3 spans 17 residues.

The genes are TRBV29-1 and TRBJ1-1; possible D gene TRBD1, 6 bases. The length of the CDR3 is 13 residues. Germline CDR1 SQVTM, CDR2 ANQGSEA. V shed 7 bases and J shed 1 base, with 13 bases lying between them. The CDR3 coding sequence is TGCAGCGGCCGGGGGGGCGCGAACACTGAAGCTTTCTTT. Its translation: CSGRGGANTEAFF.

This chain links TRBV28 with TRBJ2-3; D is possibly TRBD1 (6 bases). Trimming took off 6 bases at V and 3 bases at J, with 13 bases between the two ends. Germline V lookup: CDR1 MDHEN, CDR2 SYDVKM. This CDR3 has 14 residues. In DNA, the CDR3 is TGTGCCAGCAGACAAGGGCAGGGGACAGATACGCAGTATTTT. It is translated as CASRQGQGTDTQYF.

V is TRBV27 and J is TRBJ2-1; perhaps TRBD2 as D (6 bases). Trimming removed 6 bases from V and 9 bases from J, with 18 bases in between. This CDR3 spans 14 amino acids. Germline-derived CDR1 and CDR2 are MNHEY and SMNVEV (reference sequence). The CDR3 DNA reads TGTGCCAGCAGCTTCGGACTACCTATTGGTGAGCAGTTCTTC. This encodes CASSFGLPIGEQFF.

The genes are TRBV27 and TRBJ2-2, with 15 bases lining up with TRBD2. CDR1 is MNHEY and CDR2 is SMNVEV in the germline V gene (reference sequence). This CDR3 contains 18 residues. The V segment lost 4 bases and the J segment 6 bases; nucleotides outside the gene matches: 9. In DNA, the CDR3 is TGTGCCAGCAGTTGGAGAGGACTAGCGGGGGGGCTGGCCGGGGAGCTGTTTTTT. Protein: CASSWRGLAGGLAGELFF.

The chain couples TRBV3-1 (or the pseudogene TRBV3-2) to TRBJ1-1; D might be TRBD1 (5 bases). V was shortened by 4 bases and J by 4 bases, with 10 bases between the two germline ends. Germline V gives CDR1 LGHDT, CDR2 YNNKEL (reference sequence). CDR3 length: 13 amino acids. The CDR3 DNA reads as TGTGCCAGCAGCCTCGGGGGGGGCACTGAAGCTTTCTTT. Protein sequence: CASSLGGGTEAFF.

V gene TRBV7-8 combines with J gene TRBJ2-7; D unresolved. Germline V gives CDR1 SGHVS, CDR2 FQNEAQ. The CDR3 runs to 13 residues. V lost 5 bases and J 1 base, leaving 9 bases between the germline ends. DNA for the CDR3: TGTGCCAGCAGCCCAGTACAGTCCTACGAGCAGTACTTC. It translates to CASSPVQSYEQYF.

DNA for the CDR3: TGTGCCAGCAGTTTGGGGGGGGGTATGGAAGCAATTAATTCACCCCTCCACTTT. The encoded protein is CASSLGGGMEAINSPLHF. The chain links TRBV27 to TRBJ1-6, with D possibly TRBD1 on 5 matching bases. Germline V gene lookup returns CDR1 MNHEY and CDR2 SMNVEV (reference sequence). The length of the CDR3 is 18 residues. Between the trimmed V and J ends, which lost 3 bases and 6 bases, there was a span of 21 bases.

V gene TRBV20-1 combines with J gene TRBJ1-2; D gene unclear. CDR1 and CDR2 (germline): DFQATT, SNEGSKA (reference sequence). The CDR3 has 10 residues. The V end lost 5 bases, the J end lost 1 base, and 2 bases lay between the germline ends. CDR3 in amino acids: CSARNYGYTF. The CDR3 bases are TGCAGTGCTCGTAACTATGGCTACACCTTC.

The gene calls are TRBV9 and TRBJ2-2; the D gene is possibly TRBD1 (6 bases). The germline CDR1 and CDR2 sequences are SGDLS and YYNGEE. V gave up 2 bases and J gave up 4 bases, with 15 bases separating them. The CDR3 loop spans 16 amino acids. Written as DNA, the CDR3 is TGTGCCAGCAGCGTGGGCTCCAGGACAGCCACCGGGGAGCTGTTTTTT. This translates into CASSVGSRTATGELFF.

The CDR3 bases are TGTGCCAGCAGTGCCCCCGGCGGGGCCAAAAACATTCAGTACTTC. This gives the protein CASSAPGGAKNIQYF. The gene calls are TRBV28 and TRBJ2-4, with D perhaps TRBD2 (5 bases). This CDR3 is 15 amino acids long. Germline values: CDR1 MDHEN, CDR2 SYDVKM. V shed 5 bases and J shed 1 base, with 12 bases lying between them.

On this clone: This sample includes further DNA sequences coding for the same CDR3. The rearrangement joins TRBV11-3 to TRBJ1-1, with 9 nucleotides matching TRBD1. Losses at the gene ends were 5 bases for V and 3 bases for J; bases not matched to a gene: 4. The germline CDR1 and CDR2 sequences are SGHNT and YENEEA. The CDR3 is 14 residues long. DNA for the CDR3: TGTGCCAGCAGCACGGGACAGGGTTACACTGAAGCTTTCTTT. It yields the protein CASSTGQGYTEAFF.

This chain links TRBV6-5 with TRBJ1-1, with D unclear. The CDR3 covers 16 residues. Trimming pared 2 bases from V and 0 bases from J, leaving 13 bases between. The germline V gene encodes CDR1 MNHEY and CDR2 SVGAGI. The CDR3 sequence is CASSYGSGMMNTEAFF. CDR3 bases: TGTGCCAGCAGTTACGGCTCGGGTATGATGAACACTGAAGCTTTCTTT.

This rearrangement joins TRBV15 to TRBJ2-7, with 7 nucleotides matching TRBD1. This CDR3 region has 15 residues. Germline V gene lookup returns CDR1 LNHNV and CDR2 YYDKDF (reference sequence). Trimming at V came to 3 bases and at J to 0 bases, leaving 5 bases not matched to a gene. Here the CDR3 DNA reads TGTGCCACCAGCAGGTACCGGGACAGCTCCTACGAGCAGTACTTC. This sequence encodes CATSRYRDSSYEQYF.

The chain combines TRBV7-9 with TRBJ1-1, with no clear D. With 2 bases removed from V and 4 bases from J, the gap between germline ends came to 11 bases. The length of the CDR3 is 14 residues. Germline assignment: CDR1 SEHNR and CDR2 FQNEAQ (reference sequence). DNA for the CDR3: TGTGCCAGCAGCTTAACCGGGGAAGGCACTGAAGCTTTCTTT. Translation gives CASSLTGEGTEAFF.

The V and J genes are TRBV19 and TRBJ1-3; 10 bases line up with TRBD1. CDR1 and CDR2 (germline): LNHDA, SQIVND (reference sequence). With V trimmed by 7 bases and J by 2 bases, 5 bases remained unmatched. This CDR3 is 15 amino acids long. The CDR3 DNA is TGTGCCAGTACCTCGACAGGGGGCACTGGAAACACCATATATTTT. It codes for CASTSTGGTGNTIYF. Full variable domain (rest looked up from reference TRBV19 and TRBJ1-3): DGGITQSPKYLFRKEGQNVTLSCEQNLNHDAMYWYRQDPGQGLRLIYYSQIVNDFQKGDIAEGYSVSREKKESFPLTVTSAQKNPTAFYLCASTSTGGTGNTIYFGEGSWLTVV.